Listed here is a single TCR beta chain. This sample was included in a study of blood T cell repertoires in COVID-19. Germline loops: CDR1 MNHEY, CDR2 SVGEGT. The CDR3 contains 15 residues. Trimming shortened V by 0 bases and J by 1 base, and 9 bases separated the two germline ends. The protocol was immunoSEQ multiplex PCR, while the TCRdb copy is restricted to in-frame clones and leaves out a portion. The sample shows about 360,000 clones, more than 70% of them seen only once. The rearrangement joins TRBV6-2 or TRBV6-3 to TRBJ1-2, with D uncertain. The receptor's source is a man aged 25 to 45 who had recovered from COVID-19. What was sequenced was PBMCs or T cells enriched from blood (not recorded which). The CDR3 spells CASSYSKEGNYGYTF. CDR3 DNA sequence: TGTGCCAGCAGTTACTCGAAGGAGGGTAACTATGGCTACACCTTC.